The 26 T cell receptor beta chains listed next were all sequenced from one sample in a study of T cells after yellow fever vaccination. TCRdb reprocessed the 5' RACE reads via MiXCR and lists one record per CDR3 protein. The sample has a few hundred thousand distinct CDR3 sequences, about 3.5% seen once. The sample consisted of PBMCs, taken on the day of the yellow fever booster vaccination. Receptor source: a man younger than 30 who received the YFV17D yellow fever vaccine.

This clonotype was observed at least ten times. The genes are TRBV20-1 and TRBJ2-1; 7 bases are a match to TRBD1. CDR3 length: 14 residues. The trim removed 0 bases at V and 2 bases at J, leaving 1 base unmatched. Germline CDR1 is DFQATT and CDR2 is SNEGSKA (reference sequence). The CDR3 region has the DNA TGCAGTGCTAGAGACGGGACAGCCTACAATGAGCAGTTCTTC. As protein: CSARDGTAYNEQFF.

This clonotype was recorded at least ten times. The V call is TRBV7-2, the J call TRBJ2-5, with 8 bases fitting TRBD2. CDR3 length: 12 residues. The V gene's germline CDR1 is SGHTA and CDR2 FQGNSA. J gave up 14 bases and V 5 bases, and 10 bases lay outside the gene matches. The CDR3 nucleotides are TGTGCCAGCAGCGCCCGGGGGGGCGCTAGCTACTTC. Protein sequence: CASSARGGASYF. Filled out from reference TRBV7-2 and TRBJ2-5, the complete variable domain reads GAGVSQSPSNKVTEKGKDVELRCDPISGHTALYWYRQSLGQGLEFLIYFQGNSAPDKSGLPSDRFSAERTGGSVSTLTIQRTQQEDSAVYLCASSARGGASYFGPGTRLLVL.

In its sample, this clonotype was seen many times. The V call is TRBV4-3, the J call TRBJ2-5; 8 bases are a match to TRBD2. From germline, CDR1 is LGHNA and CDR2 YSLEER. Trimming removed 0 bases from V and 1 base from J; junction bases left unmatched: 22. This CDR3 spans 22 amino acids. CDR3 amino acids: CASSQEVLAETGGALVQETQYF. As DNA, the CDR3 is TGCGCCAGCAGCCAAGAAGTTCTCGCTGAGACGGGGGGGGCCTTGGTCCAAGAGACCCAGTACTTC.

The V call is TRBV11-2, the J call TRBJ1-1, with D maybe TRBD1 (5 bases). The V end was cut by 5 bases, the J end by 7 bases, with 11 bases between. This CDR3 spans 12 amino acids. In germline, CDR1 is SGHAT, CDR2 FQNNGV. Here the CDR3 DNA reads TGTGCCAGCAGCCCAGGGCCCCTTGAAGCTTTCTTT. Encoded protein: CASSPGPLEAFF.

Many counts were recorded for this clonotype. The chain joins TRBV6-5 to TRBJ2-5; tentatively, D is TRBD1 (6 bases). Trimming shortened V by 6 bases and J by 1 base, and 12 bases separated the two germline ends. The CDR3 is 14 amino acids. Germline assignment: CDR1 MNHEY and CDR2 SVGAGI. CDR3 sequence: CASSPGDTQETQYF. CDR3 sequence (DNA): TGTGCCAGCAGCCCTGGGGACACCCAAGAGACCCAGTACTTC.

The table lists this clonotype with many counts. The chain carries TRBV29-1 and TRBJ1-3, with 7 bases that match TRBD1. This CDR3 has 14 amino acids. V lost 3 bases to trimming and J lost 1 base; unmatched junction nucleotides: 3. The germline V gene encodes CDR1 SQVTM and CDR2 ANQGSEA. CDR3 in DNA: TGCAGCGTTGATACAGGGGTTTCTGGAAACACCATATATTTT. Translated, it gives CSVDTGVSGNTIYF.

There are many counts of this clonotype. The chain carries TRBV4-3 and TRBJ1-2; D gene ambiguous. Germline V gives CDR1 LGHNA, CDR2 YSLEER. V gave up 3 bases and J gave up 5 bases, with 16 bases separating them. This CDR3 is built from 15 residues. Here the CDR3 DNA reads TGCGCCAGCAGCCAGGGAGGGAGTGGTCGATATGGCTACACCTTC. Amino acid sequence: CASSQGGSGRYGYTF.

This clonotype was observed a handful of times. The chain combines TRBV10-1 with TRBJ1-5; D is uncertain. CDR1 WNHNN and CDR2 SYGVQD come from the germline V gene (reference sequence). V lost 3 bases and J lost 8, with 20 bases in between. This CDR3 has 16 residues. CDR3 residues: CASSDRWVGLIKPQHF. CDR3 nucleotides: TGCGCCAGCAGTGATCGATGGGTTGGTCTGATAAAGCCCCAGCATTTT.

Points on this clonotype: A junction boundary mismatches the germline segment, possibly from a read error. The chain is built from TRBV12-3 or TRBV12-4 and TRBJ2-1; 9 bases agree with TRBD2. CDR3 size: 12 residues. CDR3 amino acids: CASTILGLATVF. The DNA of the CDR3 is TGTGCCAGCACAATTCTAGGACTAGCGACGGTCTTC.

The V call is TRBV7-2, the J call TRBJ2-3; unclear D gene. CDR1 is SGHTA and CDR2 is FQGNSA in the germline V gene. The CDR3 consists of 15 residues. With 5 bases removed from V and 2 bases from J, the gap between germline ends came to 14 bases. The CDR3 bases are TGTGCCAGCAGCCCTGCAGTGTGGGCCACAGATACGCAGTATTTT. It translates to CASSPAVWATDTQYF.

This clonotype was recorded at least ten times. This chain connects TRBV5-5 to TRBJ2-7, with 11 bases identical to TRBD1. V shed 7 bases and J 6 bases; nucleotides not matched to a gene: 6. There are 13 residues in the CDR3. Germline-derived CDR1 and CDR2 are SGHKS and YYEKEE (reference sequence). CDR3 in amino acids: CASARTGGLEQYV. The DNA of the CDR3 is TGTGCCAGCGCACGGACAGGGGGCCTCGAGCAGTACGTC.

This clonotype was detected ten times or more. The J gene is TRBJ2-4, the V gene TRBV2; 8 positions agree with TRBD1. This CDR3 contains 11 residues. Germline assignment: CDR1 SNHLY and CDR2 FYNNEI. V was clipped by 11 bases and J by 7 bases; unmatched bases: 4. The CDR3 DNA reads TGTGCCCGGCGGACAGGGAACATTCAGTACTTC. Encoded protein: CARRTGNIQYF.

This clonotype was counted ten times or more. The J gene is TRBJ2-7, the V gene TRBV7-2; maybe TRBD2 (5 bases). Germline CDR1 is SGHTA and CDR2 is FQGNSA. Trimming removed 1 base from V and 0 bases from J, with 7 bases in between. The CDR3 is made up of 14 amino acids. CDR3 amino acids: CASSLDAGSYEQYF. The CDR3 region has the DNA TGTGCCAGCAGCTTAGATGCGGGCTCCTACGAGCAGTACTTC.

In this sample, this clonotype turned up many times. This chain joins TRBV20-1 and TRBJ2-7; D not certain. The CDR3 runs to 13 residues. V shed 4 bases and J shed 4 bases, with 14 bases lying between them. The germline V gene encodes CDR1 DFQATT and CDR2 SNEGSKA (reference sequence). The DNA of the CDR3 is TGCAGTGCTACCCGGGCCTCGACGTACGAGCAGTACTTC. Translation gives CSATRASTYEQYF.

V is TRBV10-3 and J is TRBJ2-3, with no clear D. CDR1 ENHRY and CDR2 SYGVKD come from the germline V gene. This CDR3 spans 17 amino acids. The V gene lost 4 bases and the J gene lost 5 bases, with 22 bases spanning the gap. The CDR3 here is CAISGSSVRPDGDTQYF. The CDR3, as DNA: TGTGCCATCAGTGGGTCTAGTGTTAGACCAGATGGAGATACGCAGTATTTT.

CDR3 sequence (DNA): TGTGCCATCAGTGAGATGGGACGGCAGTACTTC. Translated: CAISEMGRQYF. The rearrangement joins TRBV10-3 to TRBJ2-4; perhaps D is TRBD1 or TRBD2 (5 bases each). Germline loops: CDR1 ENHRY, CDR2 SYGVKD. Trimming removed 2 bases at V and 13 bases at J, with 9 bases between. This CDR3 has 11 amino acids.

There are many counts of this clonotype. The chain couples TRBV3-1 to TRBJ2-7; 8 bases are shared with TRBD2. Germline V gene sequence: CDR1 LGHDT, CDR2 YNNKEL (reference sequence). There are 14 residues in the CDR3. Trimming removed 5 bases from V and 2 bases from J; junction bases left unmatched: 5. For the CDR3, the DNA is TGTGCCAGCAGCAGAACTAGCGGAGCCTACGAGCAGTACGTC. It specifies CASSRTSGAYEQYV.

This clonotype was observed a handful of times. J is TRBJ1-5 and V is TRBV19, with a weak D call TRBD1 (5 bases). The CDR3 length is 16 residues. V lost 4 bases and J 9 bases, leaving 22 bases between the germline ends. CDR1 and CDR2 (germline): LNHDA, SQIVND (reference sequence). The chain's CDR3 is CASSTDPTQGQGPQHF. CDR3 coding DNA: TGTGCCAGTAGTACCGATCCCACCCAGGGTCAAGGGCCCCAGCATTTT.

This clonotype has a count of ten or more. V gene TRBV7-2 combines with J gene TRBJ2-1; D is uncertain. This CDR3 contains 14 residues. V was cut by 4 bases and J by 5 bases, with 12 bases left in between. The germline CDR1 and CDR2 sequences are SGHTA and FQGNSA. The CDR3 DNA sequence: TGTGCCAGCAGCTCCCGGGCCAAGGACAATGAGCAGTTCTTC. It is translated as CASSSRAKDNEQFF.

This clonotype was picked up many times. The chain is built from TRBV7-2 and TRBJ2-5; no firm D call. Germline assignment: CDR1 SGHTA and CDR2 FQGNSA. Trimming took off 5 bases at V and 5 bases at J, with 15 bases between the two ends. This CDR3 is 14 amino acids long. The chain's CDR3 is CASSLPTPRETQYF. The CDR3 nucleotides are TGTGCCAGCAGCCTTCCGACGCCCCGGGAGACCCAGTACTTC.

The chain recombines TRBV21-1 with TRBJ2-3; TRBD1 is the table's D call, not checked against the DNA. TRBV21-1 counts as a pseudogene. CDR3 length: 15 amino acids. CDR3 residues: CASSNKGQGTDTQYF. In DNA form, the CDR3 reads TGTGCCAGCAGCAATAAGGGACAGGGCACAGATACGCAGTATTTT.

There are a few counts of this clonotype. V is TRBV28 and J is TRBJ2-1, with 9 bases aligning to TRBD2. Per germline, CDR1 MDHEN and CDR2 SYDVKM. This CDR3 is 14 amino acids long. V lost 7 bases, J lost 7 bases, and 8 bases stayed unmatched. In nucleotides, the CDR3 is TGTGCCAGCACGCGGGGGGGGCGTTTAAATGAGCAGTTCTTC. Its translation is CASTRGGRLNEQFF.

This clonotype was counted a few times. A junction end diverges from the germline sequence, so it may reflect a read error. The gene calls are TRBV5-4 and TRBJ2-1; TRBD2 matches at 11 bases. There are 14 residues in the CDR3. Germline V gives CDR1 SGHNT, CDR2 YYREEE (reference sequence). CDR3 DNA: TGTGCCAGCCGATTAGCGGGGGGGCGAAGAACCGCGGTCTTC. Translated, it gives CASRLAGGRRTAVF.

The genes are TRBV20-1 and TRBJ1-1; no definite D call. This CDR3 spans 13 amino acids. Deletions cut 5 bases from V and 4 bases from J, with 14 bases between. Germline values: CDR1 DFQATT, CDR2 SNEGSKA (reference sequence). Written as DNA, the CDR3 is TGCAGTGCTCCCCATTCCTGGACCACTGAAGCTTTCTTT. This sequence encodes CSAPHSWTTEAFF.

This clonotype was seen more than once but under ten times. The V call is TRBV12-3 or TRBV12-4, the J call TRBJ2-2, with a tentative D call TRBD2 (6 bases). Between the trimmed V and J ends, which lost 5 bases and 1 base, there was a span of 14 bases. The CDR3 is made up of 16 amino acids. The CDR3 sequence: CASSLWGDLNTGELFF. The CDR3 region has the DNA TGTGCCAGCAGTCTATGGGGGGACCTGAACACCGGGGAGCTGTTTTTT.

In its sample, this clonotype was seen a few times. The rearrangement joins TRBV6-2 or TRBV6-3 to TRBJ1-2, with no clear D. The germline CDR1 and CDR2 sequences are MNHEY and SVGEGT. Trimming took off 4 bases at V and 9 bases at J, with 12 bases between the two ends. This CDR3 comprises 12 residues. The CDR3 region is CASSSYRKRYTF. The CDR3 coding sequence is TGTGCCAGCAGTTCGTACAGAAAGCGCTACACCTTC.